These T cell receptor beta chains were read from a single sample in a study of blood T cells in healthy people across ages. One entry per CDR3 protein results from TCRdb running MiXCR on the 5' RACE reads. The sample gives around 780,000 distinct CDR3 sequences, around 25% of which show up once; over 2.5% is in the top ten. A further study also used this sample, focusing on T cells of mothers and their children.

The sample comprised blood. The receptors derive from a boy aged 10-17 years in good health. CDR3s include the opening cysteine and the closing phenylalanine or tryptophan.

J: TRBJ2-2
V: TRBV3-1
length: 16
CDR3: CASSQEAGSNTGELFF

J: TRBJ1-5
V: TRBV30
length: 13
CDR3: CAWSVRIGQPQHF

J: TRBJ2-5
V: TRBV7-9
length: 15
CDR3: CASSLWDQSQETQYF

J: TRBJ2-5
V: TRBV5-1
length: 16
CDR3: CASSLGTGIPQETQYF

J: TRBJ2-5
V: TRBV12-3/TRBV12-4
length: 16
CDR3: CASSPSLGLWQETQYF

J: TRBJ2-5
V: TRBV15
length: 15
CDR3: CATSRDFRGPQTQYF

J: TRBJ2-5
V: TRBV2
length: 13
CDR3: CASRYSGAGTQYF

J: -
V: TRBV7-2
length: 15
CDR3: CASSSGLAARSEQYF

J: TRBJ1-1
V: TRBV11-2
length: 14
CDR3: CASSWTGMNTEAFF

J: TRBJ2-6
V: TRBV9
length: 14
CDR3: CASSTITGANVLTF

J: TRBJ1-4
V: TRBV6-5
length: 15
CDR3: CASSYSTGRGEKLFF

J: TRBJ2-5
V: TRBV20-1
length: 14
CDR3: CSARGGTTQETQYF

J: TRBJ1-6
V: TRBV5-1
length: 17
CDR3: CASSLSPRGSYNSPLHF

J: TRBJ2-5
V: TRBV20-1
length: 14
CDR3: CSAGTGTAEETQYF

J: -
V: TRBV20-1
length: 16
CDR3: CSASPVIRSAYNEQFF

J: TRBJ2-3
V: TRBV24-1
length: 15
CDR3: CATSDVVGGADTQYF

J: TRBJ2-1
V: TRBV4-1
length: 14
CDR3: CASSQDWGDIEQFF

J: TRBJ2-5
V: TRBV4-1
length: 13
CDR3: CASRQTLQETQYF

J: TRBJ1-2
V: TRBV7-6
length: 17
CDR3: CASSLEAGRPHHYGYTF

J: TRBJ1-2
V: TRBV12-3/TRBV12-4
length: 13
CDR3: CASSQSSYYGYTF

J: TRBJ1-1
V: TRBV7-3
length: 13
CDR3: CASSLNRDTEVFF

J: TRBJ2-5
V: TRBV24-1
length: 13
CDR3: CATSDSVGETQYF

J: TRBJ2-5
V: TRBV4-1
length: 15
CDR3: CASSHGTGFQETQYF

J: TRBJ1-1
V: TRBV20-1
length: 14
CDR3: CSASPTTRNTEAFF

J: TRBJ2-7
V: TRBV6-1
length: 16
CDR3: CASSPRRDPPTYEQYF

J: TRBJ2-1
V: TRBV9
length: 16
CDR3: CASSLQLAGGFNEQFF

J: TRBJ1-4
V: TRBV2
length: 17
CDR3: CASSEQGAWATNEKLFF

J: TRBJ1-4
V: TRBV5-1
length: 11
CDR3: CASSLDEKLFF

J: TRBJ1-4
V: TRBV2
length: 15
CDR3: CASSSERATNEKLFF

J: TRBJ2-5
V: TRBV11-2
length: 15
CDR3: CASSLDRGLGETQYF

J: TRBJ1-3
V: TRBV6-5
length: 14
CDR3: CASSSWEGGNTIYF

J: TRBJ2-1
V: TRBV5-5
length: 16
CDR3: CASGLESFMSYNEQFF

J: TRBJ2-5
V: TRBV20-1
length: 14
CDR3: CSATPGRGQETQYF

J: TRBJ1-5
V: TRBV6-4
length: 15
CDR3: CASRDKPYSNQPQHF

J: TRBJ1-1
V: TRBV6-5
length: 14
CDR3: CASSAGVVNTEAFF

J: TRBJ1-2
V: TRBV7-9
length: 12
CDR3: CASERQGQGYTF

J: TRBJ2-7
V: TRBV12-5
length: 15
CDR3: CASGSGQTKTYEQYF

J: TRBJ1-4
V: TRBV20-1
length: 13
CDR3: CSASTGVEEKLFF